Listed below are T cell receptor beta chains from one sample, sequenced in a study of cytomegalovirus exposure and HLA in healthy donors. Here immunoSEQ multiplex PCR was the method, and the copy in TCRdb shows in-frame clones only, minus some. The sample has about 190,000 clones, 75% to 90% seen once; the top ten hold roughly 2.6%. Sequencing was done on a sample of PBMCs. Receptors originate from a woman between 45 and 60 years old in good health and CMV-seropositive. The CDR3 runs from the conserved cysteine through the conserved F or W. The D gene is left open where the match is weak. The listing skips clone size in some rows; elsewhere it reads once, few, many or a size class.

>.|TRBV7-3|TRBJ2-3|15|.
CASSNMGAATDTQYF
TGTGCCAGCAGCAACATGGGGGCAGCTACAGATACGCAGTATTTT
>.|TRBV5-1|TRBJ2-3|16|.
CASSLETATSTDTQYF
TGCGCCAGCAGCTTGGAAACAGCTACTAGCACAGATACGCAGTATTTT
>.|TRBV2|TRBJ2-1|13|.
CASSQGSYNEQFF
TGTGCCAGCAGTCAGGGGTCCTACAATGAGCAGTTCTTC
>.|TRBV7-9|TRBJ1-1|14|.
CASSLLTGSDGAFF
TGTGCCAGCAGCCTACTCACAGGGTCGGATGGAGCTTTCTTT
>.|TRBV6-1|TRBJ1-1|15|.
CASTSGEWWNTEAFF
TGTGCCAGCACCTCCGGAGAGTGGTGGAACACTGAAGCTTTCTTT
>TRBD1|TRBV28|TRBJ1-1|16|.
CASSLGQGTSPRGAFF
TGTGCCAGCAGTTTGGGACAGGGCACGTCCCCCCGAGGGGCTTTCTTT
>TRBD1|TRBV6-1|TRBJ1-1|14|.
CASTLSGGDTEAFF
TGTGCCAGCACCCTCTCAGGGGGAGACACTGAAGCTTTCTTT
>.|TRBV12-5|TRBJ2-3|14|.
CASGPAGDFDTQYF
TGTGCTAGTGGTCCCGCAGGGGATTTTGATACGCAGTATTTT
>.|TRBV4-3|TRBJ2-3|14|.
CASSQDGGTDTQYF
TGCGCCAGCAGCCAAGACGGGGGTACAGATACGCAGTATTTT
>.|TRBV28|TRBJ2-1|11|.
CASIAGNEQFF
TGTGCCAGCATTGCGGGCAATGAGCAGTTCTTC
>TRBD1|TRBV6-5|TRBJ1-5|14|.
CASSPGTETSPQHF
TGTGCCAGCAGTCCAGGGACAGAAACCTCGCCCCAGCATTTT
>TRBD2|TRBV2|TRBJ2-7|14|.
CASSGPGLGSEQYF
TGTGCCAGCAGTGGACCGGGACTAGGAAGCGAGCAGTACTTC
>.|TRBV27|TRBJ2-3|18|.
CASSLGWRDRGSTDTQYF
TGTGCCAGCAGTTTGGGGTGGAGGGACCGGGGAAGCACAGATACGCAGTATTTT
>.|TRBV2|TRBJ1-1|15|few
CASSESPTVNTEAFF
TGTGCCAGCAGTGAATCCCCAACAGTGAACACTGAAGCTTTCTTT
>.|TRBV5-4|TRBJ2-2|16|few
CASSLARRGIFGELFF
TGTGCCAGCAGCTTGGCTCGGCGGGGTATCTTCGGGGAGCTGTTTTTT
>.|TRBV6-1|TRBJ1-6|15|few
CASSEAEVRSSPLHF
TGTGCCAGCAGCGAAGCGGAGGTGAGGAGTTCACCCCTCCACTTT
>.|TRBV5-1|TRBJ2-3|15|.
CASSSSSGATDTQYF
TGCGCCAGCAGCTCCAGTTCGGGAGCGACAGATACGCAGTATTTT
>.|TRBV9|TRBJ1-1|13|few
CASSETVNTEAFF
TGTGCCAGCAGCGAGACAGTGAACACTGAAGCTTTCTTT
>TRBD2|TRBV7-6|TRBJ2-1|18|.
CASSSPPWAGGPLNEQFF
TGTGCCAGCAGCTCCCCCCCCTGGGCGGGGGGGCCCTTAAATGAGCAGTTCTTC
>TRBD1|TRBV7-2|TRBJ1-2|12|.
CASLTGVGGYTF
TGTGCCAGCCTTACAGGGGTTGGGGGCTACACCTTC
>TRBD1|TRBV15|TRBJ1-2|17|.
CATSRARGTGGGYGYTF
TGTGCCACCAGCAGAGCCCGGGGGACAGGGGGCGGATATGGCTACACCTTC
>.|TRBV7-9|TRBJ2-3|14|.
CASSLDRDTDTQYF
TGTGCCAGCAGCTTAGACAGGGACACAGATACGCAGTATTTT
>TRBD1|TRBV10-2|TRBJ1-2|15|.
CASRGLQGENYGYTF
TGCGCCAGCAGGGGGCTACAGGGGGAGAACTATGGCTACACCTTC
>TRBD1|TRBV7-8|TRBJ2-5|19|.
CASSSKDRGRAGPQETQYF
TGTGCCAGCAGCTCAAAGGACAGGGGGCGGGCGGGTCCCCAAGAGACCCAGTACTTC
>TRBD1|TRBV28|TRBJ1-2|18|.
CASSRLPGQGGSLYGYTF
TGTGCCAGCAGTAGACTACCGGGACAGGGGGGGAGCCTCTATGGCTACACCTTC
>TRBD1|TRBV15|TRBJ2-5|14|.
CATSRDRAQETQYF
TGTGCCACCAGCAGGGACAGGGCGCAAGAGACCCAGTACTTC
>TRBD1|TRBV28|TRBJ2-7|15|.
CASRPTGQIAYEQYF
TGTGCCAGCAGGCCGACGGGACAGATCGCCTACGAGCAGTACTTC
>.|TRBV5-4|TRBJ2-3|14|few
CASSLFQREDTQYF
TGTGCCAGCAGCTTGTTCCAGAGGGAAGATACGCAGTATTTT
>.|TRBV6-5|TRBJ1-1|14|.
CASRGGEDTTEAFF
TGTGCCAGCAGGGGGGGGGAAGACACCACTGAAGCTTTCTTT
>.|TRBV7-3|TRBJ2-2|12|.
CASGQGPGELFF
TGTGCCAGCGGGCAGGGTCCCGGGGAGCTGTTTTTT